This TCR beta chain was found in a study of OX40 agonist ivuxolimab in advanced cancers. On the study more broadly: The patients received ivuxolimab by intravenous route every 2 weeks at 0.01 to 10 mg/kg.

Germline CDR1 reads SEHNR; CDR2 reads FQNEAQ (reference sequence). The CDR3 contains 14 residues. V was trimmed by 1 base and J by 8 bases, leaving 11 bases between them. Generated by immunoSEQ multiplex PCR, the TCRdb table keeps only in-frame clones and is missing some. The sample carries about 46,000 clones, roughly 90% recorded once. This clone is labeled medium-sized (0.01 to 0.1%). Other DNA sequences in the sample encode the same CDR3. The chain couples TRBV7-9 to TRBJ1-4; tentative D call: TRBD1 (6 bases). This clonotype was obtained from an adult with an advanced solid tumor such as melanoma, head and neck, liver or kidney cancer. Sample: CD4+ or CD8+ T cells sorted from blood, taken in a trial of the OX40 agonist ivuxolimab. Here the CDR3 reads CASSLVGGGEKLFF. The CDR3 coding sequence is TGTGCCAGCAGCTTAGTGGGGGGCGGCGAAAAACTGTTTTTT.